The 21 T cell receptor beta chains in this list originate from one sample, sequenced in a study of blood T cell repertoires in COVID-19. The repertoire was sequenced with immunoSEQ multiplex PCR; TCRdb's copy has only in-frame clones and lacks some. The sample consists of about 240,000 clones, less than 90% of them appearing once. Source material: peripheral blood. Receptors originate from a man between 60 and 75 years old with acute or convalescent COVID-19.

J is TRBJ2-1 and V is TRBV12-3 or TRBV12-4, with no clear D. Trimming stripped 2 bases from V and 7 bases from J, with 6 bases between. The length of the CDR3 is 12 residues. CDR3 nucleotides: TGTGCCAGCAGTTTATTAGTGAATGAGCAGTTCTTC. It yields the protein CASSLLVNEQFF.

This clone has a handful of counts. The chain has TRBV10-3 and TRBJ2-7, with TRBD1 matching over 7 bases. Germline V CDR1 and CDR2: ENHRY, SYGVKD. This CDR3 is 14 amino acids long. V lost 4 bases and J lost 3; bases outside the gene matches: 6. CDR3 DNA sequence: TGTGCCATCAGTGTAGGGACAGCACTCTACGAGCAGTACTTC. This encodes CAISVGTALYEQYF.

CDR3 sequence (DNA): TGTGCCAGCAGTTGGGGACTAGCGATTAACTCCTACGAGCAGTACTTC. It specifies CASSWGLAINSYEQYF. This chain links TRBV7-9 with TRBJ2-7, with TRBD2 matching 10 bases. CDR1 and CDR2 (germline): SEHNR, FQNEAQ (reference sequence). The CDR3 has 16 residues. After removal of 6 bases from V and 0 bases from J, the junction contained 8 bases not matched to a gene.

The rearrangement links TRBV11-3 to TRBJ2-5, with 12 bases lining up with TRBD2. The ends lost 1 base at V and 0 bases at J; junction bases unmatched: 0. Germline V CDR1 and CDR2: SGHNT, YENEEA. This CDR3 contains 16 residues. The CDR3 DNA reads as TGTGCCAGCAGCTTAGGACTAGCGGGAGACCAAGAGACCCAGTACTTC. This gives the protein CASSLGLAGDQETQYF.

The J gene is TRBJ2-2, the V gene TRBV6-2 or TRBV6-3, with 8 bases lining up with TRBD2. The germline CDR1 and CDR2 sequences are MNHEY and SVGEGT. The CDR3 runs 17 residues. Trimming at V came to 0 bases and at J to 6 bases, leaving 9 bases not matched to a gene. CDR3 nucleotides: TGTGCCAGCAGTTACTCGGTCGGGACTAGGTATCCCGGGGAGCTGTTTTTT. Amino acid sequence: CASSYSVGTRYPGELFF.

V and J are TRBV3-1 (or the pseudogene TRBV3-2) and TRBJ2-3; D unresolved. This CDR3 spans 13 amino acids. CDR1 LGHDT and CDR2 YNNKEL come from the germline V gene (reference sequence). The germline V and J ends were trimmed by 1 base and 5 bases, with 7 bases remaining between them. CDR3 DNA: TGTGCCAGCAGCCAAGGAGCCGGAGATACGCAGTATTTT. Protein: CASSQGAGDTQYF.

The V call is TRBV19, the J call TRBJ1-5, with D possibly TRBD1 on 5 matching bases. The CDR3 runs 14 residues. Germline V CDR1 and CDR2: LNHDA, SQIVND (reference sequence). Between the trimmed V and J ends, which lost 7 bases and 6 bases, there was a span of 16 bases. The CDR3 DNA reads TGTGCCAGTACCCCTCAGGGAACCGGTCAGCCCCAGCATTTT. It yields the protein CASTPQGTGQPQHF.

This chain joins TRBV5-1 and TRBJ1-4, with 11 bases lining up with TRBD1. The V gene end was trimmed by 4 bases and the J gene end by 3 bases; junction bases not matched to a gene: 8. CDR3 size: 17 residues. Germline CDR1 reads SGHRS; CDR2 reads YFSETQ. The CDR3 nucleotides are TGCGCCAGCAGCACGCGGACAGGGGGCCGGGCTAATGAAAAACTGTTTTTT. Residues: CASSTRTGGRANEKLFF.

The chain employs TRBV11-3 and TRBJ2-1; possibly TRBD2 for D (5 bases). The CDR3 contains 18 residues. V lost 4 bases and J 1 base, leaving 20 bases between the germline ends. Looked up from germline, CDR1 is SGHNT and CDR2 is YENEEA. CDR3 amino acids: CASSSGVLASLSYNEQFF. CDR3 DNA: TGTGCCAGCAGCTCGGGTGTCTTGGCTAGCCTTTCCTACAATGAGCAGTTCTTC.

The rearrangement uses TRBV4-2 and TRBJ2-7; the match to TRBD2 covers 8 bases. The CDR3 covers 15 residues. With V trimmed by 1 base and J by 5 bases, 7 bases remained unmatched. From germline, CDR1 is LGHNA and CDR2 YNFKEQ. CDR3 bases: TGTGCCAGCAGCCAAGCGGGAGCGGGAGCCCACGAGCAGTACTTC. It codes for CASSQAGAGAHEQYF.

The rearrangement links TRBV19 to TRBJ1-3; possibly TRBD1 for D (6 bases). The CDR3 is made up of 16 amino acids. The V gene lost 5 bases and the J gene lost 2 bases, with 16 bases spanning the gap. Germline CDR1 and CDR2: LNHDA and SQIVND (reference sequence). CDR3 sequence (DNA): TGTGCCAGTAGTGCCGGACAGAGTAAGACTGGAAACACCATATATTTT. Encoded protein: CASSAGQSKTGNTIYF.

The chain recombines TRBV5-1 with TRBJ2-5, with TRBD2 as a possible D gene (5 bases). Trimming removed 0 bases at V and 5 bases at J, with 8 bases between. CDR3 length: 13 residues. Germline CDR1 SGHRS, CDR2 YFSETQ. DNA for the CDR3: TGCGCCAGCAGCTTGGCAGCGGTCGAGACCCAGTACTTC. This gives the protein CASSLAAVETQYF.

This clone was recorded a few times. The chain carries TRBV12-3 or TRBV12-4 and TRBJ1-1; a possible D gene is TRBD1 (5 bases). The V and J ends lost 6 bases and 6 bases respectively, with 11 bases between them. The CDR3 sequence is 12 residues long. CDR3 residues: CASRLQVAEAFF. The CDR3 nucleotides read TGTGCCAGCAGACTACAGGTCGCTGAAGCTTTCTTT.

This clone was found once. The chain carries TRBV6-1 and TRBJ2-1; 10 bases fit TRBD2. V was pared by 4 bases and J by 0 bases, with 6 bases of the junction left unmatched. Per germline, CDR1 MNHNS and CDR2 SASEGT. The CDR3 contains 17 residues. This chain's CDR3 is CASSVLTSGHSYNEQFF. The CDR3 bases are TGTGCCAGCAGTGTTCTGACTAGCGGGCACTCCTACAATGAGCAGTTCTTC.

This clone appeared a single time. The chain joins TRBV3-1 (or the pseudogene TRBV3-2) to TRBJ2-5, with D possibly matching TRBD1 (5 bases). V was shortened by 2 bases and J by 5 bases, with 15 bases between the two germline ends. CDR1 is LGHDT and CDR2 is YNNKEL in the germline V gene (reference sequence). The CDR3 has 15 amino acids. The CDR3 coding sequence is TGTGCCAGCAGCCAACTTCAGGGCGCCCCGGAGACCCAGTACTTC. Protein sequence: CASSQLQGAPETQYF.

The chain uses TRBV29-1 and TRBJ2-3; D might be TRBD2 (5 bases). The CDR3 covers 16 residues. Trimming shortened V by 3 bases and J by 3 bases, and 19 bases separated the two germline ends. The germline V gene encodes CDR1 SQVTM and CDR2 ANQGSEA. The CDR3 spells CSVEPARGILTDTQYF. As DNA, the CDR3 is TGCAGCGTTGAGCCGGCGCGAGGGATTTTAACAGATACGCAGTATTTT.

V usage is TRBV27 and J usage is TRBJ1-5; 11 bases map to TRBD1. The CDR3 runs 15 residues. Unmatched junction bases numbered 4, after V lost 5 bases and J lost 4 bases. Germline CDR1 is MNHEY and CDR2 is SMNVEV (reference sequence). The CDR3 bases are TGTGCCAGCAGTCGACGGGACAGGGGGAATCAGCCCCAGCATTTT. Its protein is CASSRRDRGNQPQHF.

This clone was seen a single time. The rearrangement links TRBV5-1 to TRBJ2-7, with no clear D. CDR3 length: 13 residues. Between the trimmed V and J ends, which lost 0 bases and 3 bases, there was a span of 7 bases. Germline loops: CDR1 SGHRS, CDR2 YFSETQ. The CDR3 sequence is CASSLEPYYEQYF. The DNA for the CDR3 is TGCGCCAGCAGCTTGGAGCCCTACTACGAGCAGTACTTC.

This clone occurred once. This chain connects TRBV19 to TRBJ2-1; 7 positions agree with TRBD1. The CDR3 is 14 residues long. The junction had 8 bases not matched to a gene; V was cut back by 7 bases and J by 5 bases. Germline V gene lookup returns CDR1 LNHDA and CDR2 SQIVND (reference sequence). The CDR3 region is CASTPRDRHNEQFF. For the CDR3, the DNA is TGTGCCAGTACCCCCCGGGACAGACACAATGAGCAGTTCTTC.

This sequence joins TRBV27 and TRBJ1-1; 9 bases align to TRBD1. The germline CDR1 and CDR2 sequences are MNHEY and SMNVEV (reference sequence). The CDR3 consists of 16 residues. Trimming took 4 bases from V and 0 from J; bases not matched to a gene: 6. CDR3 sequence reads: CASSSPGQGMNTEAFF. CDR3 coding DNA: TGTGCCAGCAGTTCGCCCGGACAGGGGATGAACACTGAAGCTTTCTTT.

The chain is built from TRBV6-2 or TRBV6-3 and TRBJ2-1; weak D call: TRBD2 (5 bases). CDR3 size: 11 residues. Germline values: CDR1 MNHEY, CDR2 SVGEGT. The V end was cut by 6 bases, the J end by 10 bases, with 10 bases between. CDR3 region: CASSALDEQFF. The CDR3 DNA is TGTGCCAGCAGCGCACTAGACGAGCAGTTCTTC.